The clone carrying this T cell receptor (beta chain) appeared a few times. Its antigen remains unidentified. Investigators isolated RNA and reverse transcribed it into cDNA to act as the sequencing template. Profiled with immunoSEQ multiplex PCR; TCRdb holds only in-frame clones, not every one. Of about 190,000 clones in the sample, 60% to 70% were seen once. This specimen belongs to a study of CD8+ T cells in alopecia areata. Overall study context: Patients took tofacitinib for 6 to 18 months, followed by 6 drug-free months. Study-wide findings and caveats: There was only one nonresponder, so it was unclear how baseline CD8+ expansion relates to response. Tofacitinib delivered significant drops in scalp clonality and in expanded CD8+ clones among the top 100.

The treatment was: oral pan-JAK inhibitor, 5-10 mg twice daily. CDR3 size: 14 residues. V dropped 1 base and J dropped 3 bases, with 9 bases sitting between them. Looked up from germline, CDR1 is MGHRA and CDR2 is YSYEKL. The chain couples TRBV4-1 to TRBJ1-1; D is uncertain. This TCR was sampled from a human donor with alopecia areata. The sequenced sample was CD4+ T cells sorted from blood, obtained at week 4, from a patient treated with tofacitinib. The CDR3 loop is CASSQGLLDTEAFF. CDR3 bases: TGCGCCAGCAGCCAAGGACTCTTGGACACTGAAGCTTTCTTT.